These 6 T cell receptor beta chains were sequenced from one sample in a study of beta chain features in type 1 diabetes. Study outcomes and limitations: Moderately but significantly shorter TCRB CDR3s were found in Type 1 diabetes patients in all four CD4+ subsets.

Expressed TCRB transcripts were sequenced, since all the RNA that had been isolated was reverse transcribed. Sequenced by immunoSEQ multiplex PCR; TCRdb stores in-frame clones only, minus some. The repertoire consists of 300,000 or so clones, with approximately 15% occurring once and the leading ten covering nearly 0.015%. Their cognate antigens are unknown. The sample taken for sequencing was naive CD4+ T cells from blood. Source of these receptors: a woman aged 18-29 years with type 1 diabetes.

The rearrangement joins TRBV29-1 to TRBJ2-1, with TRBD2 as a possible D gene (5 bases). This CDR3 comprises 11 residues. V was trimmed by 2 bases and J by 14 bases, leaving 13 bases between them. Germline CDR1 and CDR2: SQVTM and ANQGSEA. CDR3 nucleotides: TGCAGCGTTGAAAGGACGGGGTTGAAGTTCTTC. Translating it yields CSVERTGLKFF.

There are a few counts of this clone. V is TRBV5-1 and J is TRBJ2-2; no clear D gene. Germline CDR1 is SGHRS and CDR2 is YFSETQ. The CDR3 contains 16 residues. V was clipped by 0 bases and J by 0 bases, with 9 bases between them. The CDR3 nucleotides are TGCGCCAGCAGCTTGGGGCACAGCACGAACACCGGGGAGCTGTTTTTT. Protein sequence: CASSLGHSTNTGELFF.

The chain links TRBV7-2 to TRBJ2-4; tentatively, D is TRBD2 (5 bases). This CDR3 contains 14 residues. The germline gives CDR1 SGHTA, CDR2 FQGNSA. The V gene lost 1 base and the J gene lost 9 bases, with 13 bases spanning the gap. CDR3 sequence (DNA): TGTGCCAGCAGCTTAGAATGGCGAGGAGGCATTCAGTACTTC. Translating gives CASSLEWRGGIQYF.

This clone was detected a few times. The genes are TRBV5-4 and TRBJ2-7; maybe TRBD2 (5 bases). Trimming shortened V by 4 bases and J by 3 bases, and 14 bases separated the two germline ends. The CDR3 totals 14 residues. Germline CDR1 SGHNT, CDR2 YYREEE (reference sequence). The CDR3 sequence is CASSRIGIYYEQYF. In DNA form, the CDR3 reads TGTGCCAGCAGCAGGATCGGGATTTACTACGAGCAGTACTTC.

The chain is built from TRBV18 and TRBJ2-1; 10 bases fit TRBD2. Unmatched junction bases numbered 5, after V lost 4 bases and J lost 5 bases. CDR3 length: 15 amino acids. Germline-derived CDR1 and CDR2 are KGHSH and LQKENI. CDR3 amino acids: CASSRGLAENNEQFF. The CDR3 DNA sequence: TGTGCCAGCTCACGCGGACTAGCGGAAAACAATGAGCAGTTCTTC.

CDR3 DNA sequence: TGTGCCAGCAGCTTGGGAGCGGGAGGGACCTACGAGCAGTACGTC. Residues: CASSLGAGGTYEQYV. The chain is built from TRBV5-4 and TRBJ2-7, with 10 bases identical to TRBD2. The CDR3 is 15 amino acids. The V gene's germline CDR1 is SGHNT and CDR2 YYREEE (reference sequence). Germline trimming cut 0 bases from V and 2 bases from J; bases unmatched to any gene: 2.